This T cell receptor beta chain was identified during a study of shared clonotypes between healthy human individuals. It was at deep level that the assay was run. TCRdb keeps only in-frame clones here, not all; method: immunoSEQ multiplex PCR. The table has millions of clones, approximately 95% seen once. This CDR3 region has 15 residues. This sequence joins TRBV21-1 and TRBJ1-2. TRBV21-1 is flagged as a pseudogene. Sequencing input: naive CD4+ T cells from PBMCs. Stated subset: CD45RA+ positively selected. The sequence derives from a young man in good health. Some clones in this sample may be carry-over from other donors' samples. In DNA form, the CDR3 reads TGTGCCAGCAGCAAAGTAGCGACACACTGTTATGGCTACACCTTC. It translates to CASSKVATHCYGYTF.